This T cell receptor (beta chain) was observed in a study of cytomegalovirus exposure and HLA in healthy donors. Study-level background: A subsequent analysis reported that the 120 validation repertoires were produced on the same platform that had also been used for the roughly 670 first-cohort repertoires.

CDR1 is KGHSH, CDR2 LQKENI, per germline. Losses at the gene ends were 3 bases for V and 6 bases for J; bases not matched to a gene: 5. The CDR3 covers 15 residues. The assay was immunoSEQ multiplex PCR, and TCRdb's table has in-frame clones only and misses some. The sample contains about 340,000 clones, 80% to 90% of which appear only once. This receptor was identified in a woman aged 18-30 years in good health and CMV-seronegative. The sample was PBMCs. The chain has TRBV18 and TRBJ2-1; 10 bases are shared with TRBD2. In DNA form, the CDR3 reads TGTGCCAGCTCACCGGGGCTAGCGGGAGTCAATGAGCAGTTCTTC. It encodes CASSPGLAGVNEQFF.